These 4 T cell receptor beta chains share one sample of origin, sequenced in a study of regulatory T cells in long-lasting Graves disease (dated by TCRdb to about 2021). This sample's time point label indicates: newly diagnosed GD, antithyroid drugs for less than 3 months. RNA was extracted from PBMCs in TRIzol for both TCR sequencing and RNA sequencing. The library was built by means of multiplex PCR. These reads were obtained on an Illumina HiSeq 4000. iRepertoire HTBI primers and Arm-PCR amplification of CDR3 regions were used to construct TCR beta libraries. In TCRdb, the public reads were trimmed at Q25 with fastp and aligned with MiXCR, with productive beta chains retained. Each entry is one CDR3 protein sequence, shown with its most common DNA and genes. For this sample the table gives around 230,000 distinct CDR3 sequences, of which around 19% were detected only once. The leading ten clones occupy 22% of the sample.

Sequences were derived from peripheral blood mononuclear cells (PBMCs), sampled at new diagnosis, from a patient treated with antithyroid drugs. The origin of the receptors is a female donor with Graves disease.

A few counts support this clonotype. Relative to the germline gene, one junction end is altered; a read error may explain this. The chain is built from TRBV5-1 and TRBJ2-7, with TRBD2 matching over 11 bases. Germline values: CDR1 SGHRS, CDR2 YFSETQ. This CDR3 contains 17 residues. CDR3 nucleotide sequence: TGTGCCAGCAGCTTGGCGTTTAGCGGACTAGCGGGTTACGAGCAGTACTTC. This translates into CASSLAFSGLAGYEQYF.

The sample holds a few counts of this clonotype. This chain connects TRBV20-1 to TRBJ2-3; no clear D gene. Trimming cost V 3 bases and J 4 bases, with 17 bases left between them. The CDR3 is 15 residues long. CDR1 DFQATT and CDR2 SNEGSKA come from the germline V gene (reference sequence). The chain's CDR3 is CSASTAGPEADTQYF. CDR3 DNA: TGCAGTGCTAGTACTGCCGGGCCCGAGGCAGATACGCAGTATTTT.

In its sample, this clonotype was seen many times. This chain links TRBV2 with TRBJ2-7; 11 positions agree with TRBD2. The germline V gene has CDR1 SNHLY and CDR2 FYNNEI. This CDR3 is 13 amino acids long. Unmatched junction bases numbered 1, after V lost 7 bases and J lost 2 bases. CDR3 DNA: TGTGCCAGCACACTAGCGGGGGCCTACGAGCAGTACTTC. It is translated as CASTLAGAYEQYF.

This sequence joins TRBV5-5 and TRBJ1-2; 8 bases map to TRBD1. Germline assignment: CDR1 SGHKS and CDR2 YYEKEE (reference sequence). The length of the CDR3 is 17 residues. The V segment lost 0 bases and the J segment 4 bases; nucleotides outside the gene matches: 11. CDR3 protein: CASSLVQGAMPPYGYTF. The DNA for the CDR3 is TGTGCCAGCAGCTTGGTTCAGGGGGCGATGCCTCCCTATGGCTACACCTTC.